This entry lists 23 T cell receptor beta chains sequenced from one sample in a study of T cells in Graves' hyperthyroidism and ophthalmopathy. TCR beta CDR3 region amplification was performed from RNA transcripts. When the TCR CDR3 underwent first-round RT-PCR, the HTBI primer set was used. Via MiXCR, TCRdb re-called the multiplex PCR reads, giving one row per CDR3 protein. The sample carries hundreds of thousands of distinct CDR3 sequences, around 15% recorded once. Sequencing input: blood. The receptors were gathered from a woman in her thirties or forties with Graves' ophthalmopathy.

This clonotype was seen more than once but under ten times. The gene calls are TRBV20-1 and TRBJ2-6, with 9 bases that match TRBD1. J lost 4 bases, V lost 6 bases, and 7 bases had no gene match. Germline V gene sequence: CDR1 DFQATT, CDR2 SNEGSKA (reference sequence). The CDR3 totals 15 residues. CDR3 nucleotides: TGCAGTGCGACCGGGACAGGGAGGGGGGCCAACGTCCTGACTTTC. This sequence encodes CSATGTGRGANVLTF.

This clonotype was observed at least ten times. V usage is TRBV24-1 and J usage is TRBJ2-5, with unresolved D. V dropped 10 bases and J dropped 4 bases, with 18 bases sitting between them. From germline, CDR1 is KGHDR and CDR2 SFDVKD. CDR3 length: 14 amino acids. This chain's CDR3 is CATSQGLALETQYF. The CDR3 nucleotides are TGTGCCACGAGTCAAGGGCTCGCTCTAGAGACCCAGTACTTC.

This clonotype was counted only a few times. V is TRBV6-6 and J is TRBJ1-1; 9 bases are a match to TRBD1. The CDR3 loop spans 16 amino acids. CDR1 and CDR2 (germline): MNHNY, SVGAGI (reference sequence). Trimming cost V 2 bases and J 5 bases; bases outside gene matches: 9. The CDR3 reads CASSYHNRGRGTEAFF. The CDR3 DNA reads as TGTGCCAGCAGTTACCATAACAGGGGGCGCGGAACTGAAGCTTTCTTT.

V and J are TRBV4-1 and TRBJ2-1; TRBD1 agrees at 7 bases. The CDR3 covers 13 residues. The ends lost 3 bases at V and 7 bases at J; junction bases unmatched: 3. In germline, CDR1 is MGHRA, CDR2 YSYEKL. CDR3: CASSQTGLNEQFF. For the CDR3, the DNA is TGCGCCAGCAGCCAGACAGGGCTAAATGAGCAGTTCTTC.

This clonotype was counted many times. The gene calls are TRBV7-2 and TRBJ2-1; TRBD2 is a possible D gene (7 bases). This CDR3 region has 15 residues. Germline V gene lookup returns CDR1 SGHTA and CDR2 FQGNSA. Trimming took 3 bases from V and 6 from J, leaving 15 bases between them. The chain's CDR3 is CASSFFQGRVNEQFF. The CDR3 DNA reads TGTGCCAGCAGCTTTTTCCAGGGGAGGGTCAATGAGCAGTTCTTC.

This clonotype was recorded at least ten times. The genes are TRBV20-1 and TRBJ2-1; 7 positions match TRBD2. Trimming at V came to 0 bases and at J to 5 bases, leaving 7 bases not matched to a gene. Germline V CDR1 and CDR2: DFQATT, SNEGSKA (reference sequence). CDR3 size: 15 residues. This chain's CDR3 is CSARDTSARNNEQFF. In DNA, the CDR3 is TGCAGTGCTAGAGACACTAGCGCCCGGAACAATGAGCAGTTCTTC.

This clonotype was counted between two and nine times. This clone may be a read error of a much larger clone one base away. The chain recombines TRBV6-1 with TRBJ1-3; no firm D call. This CDR3 has 11 residues. V lost 6 bases and J lost 3, with 3 bases in between. Germline assignment: CDR1 MNHNS and CDR2 SASEGT. CDR3 loop: CASSHGNTIYF. CDR3 in DNA: TGTGCCAGCAGCCATGGAAACACCATATATTTT.

Many counts were recorded for this clonotype. The rearrangement links TRBV20-1 to TRBJ2-7; 7 nucleotides match TRBD1. Trimming took 5 bases from V and 2 from J; bases not matched to a gene: 6. Germline V gene data show CDR1 as DFQATT and CDR2 as SNEGSKA (reference sequence). There are 13 residues in the CDR3. In DNA, the CDR3 is TGCAGTGCTGTCTCGGGACAGCCCTACGAGCAGTACTTC. This sequence encodes CSAVSGQPYEQYF.

For this clonotype: A read error may explain this, as a much larger clone is one base away. No conserved phenylalanine or tryptophan is present at the end of the CDR3, so a read error is the likely explanation. This chain links TRBV5-1 with TRBJ1-5; D is undetermined. This CDR3 contains 13 residues. Trimming cost V 0 bases and J 4 bases, with 5 bases left between them. CDR1 is SGHRS, CDR2 YFSETQ, per germline. In DNA form, the CDR3 reads TGCGCCAGCAGCTTGGAGACGAATCAGCCCCAGCATCTT. Its protein is CASSLETNQPQHL.

The chain couples TRBV7-9 to TRBJ1-2, with no clear D. The CDR3 is 14 amino acids. CDR1 and CDR2 (germline): SEHNR, FQNEAQ (reference sequence). V was clipped by 5 bases and J by 3 bases, with 13 bases between them. The CDR3 DNA sequence: TGTGCCAGCAGCAACCATCCCGGGGACTATGGCTACACCTTC. Residues: CASSNHPGDYGYTF.

Regarding this clonotype: No conserved phenylalanine or tryptophan is present at the end of the CDR3, so a read error is the likely explanation. The chain carries TRBV20-1 and TRBJ2-7; no definite D call. Germline assignment: CDR1 DFQATT and CDR2 SNEGSKA (reference sequence). This CDR3 spans 13 amino acids. The DNA of the CDR3 is TGCAGTGCCAGAGGAACTTTCTCCTACGAGCAGTACTAC. It specifies CSARGTFSYEQYY.

This clonotype was seen many times. This chain connects TRBV3-1 to TRBJ2-7; no reliable D call. Per the germline V gene, CDR1 is LGHDT and CDR2 is YNNKEL (reference sequence). This CDR3 comprises 13 residues. Trimming took off 1 base at V and 3 bases at J, with 7 bases between the two ends. The CDR3 coding sequence is TGTGCCAGCAGCCAAGGCGATCGCTACGAGCAGTACTTC. This translates into CASSQGDRYEQYF.

The CDR3 coding sequence is TGTGCCAGCAGTGTGATGGGCGGGACAGATACGCAGTATTTT. Translated, it gives CASSVMGGTDTQYF. This chain uses TRBV6-1 with TRBJ2-3, with a weak D call TRBD2 (5 bases). Between the trimmed V and J ends, which lost 4 bases and 3 bases, there was a span of 11 bases. CDR1 and CDR2 from the germline V gene are MNHNS and SASEGT. The CDR3 contains 14 residues.

V is TRBV4-1 and J is TRBJ2-3; D uncertain. Trimming took off 4 bases at V and 1 base at J, with 12 bases between the two ends. CDR1 and CDR2 (germline): MGHRA, YSYEKL. This CDR3 has 15 amino acids. CDR3 nucleotide sequence: TGCGCCAGCAGCCGACGGCCGGTAGGCACAGATACGCAGTATTTT. Translated, it gives CASSRRPVGTDTQYF.

This clonotype was recorded at least ten times. This sequence joins TRBV27 and TRBJ2-1, with a tentative D call TRBD1 (6 bases). CDR3 size: 16 residues. Germline CDR1 is MNHEY and CDR2 is SMNVEV (reference sequence). V lost 3 bases and J lost 6, with 18 bases in between. The CDR3 region has the DNA TGTGCCAGCAGTTTTGTAGGGGGAGTGGGGTTCAATGAGCAGTTCTTC. Encoded protein: CASSFVGGVGFNEQFF.

There are many counts of this clonotype. The chain is built from TRBV20-1 and TRBJ2-5; TRBD1 matches at 10 bases. This CDR3 contains 16 residues. Per the germline V gene, CDR1 is DFQATT and CDR2 is SNEGSKA (reference sequence). The ends lost 0 bases at V and 6 bases at J; junction bases unmatched: 10. The CDR3, as DNA: TGCAGTGCTAGAGATTCCGGACAGGGGGGTTCAAAGACCCAGTACTTC. It encodes CSARDSGQGGSKTQYF.

A note on this clonotype: A clone one base away is much larger, so this may be a read error. The chain has TRBV28 and TRBJ2-2; D gene uncertain. Germline CDR1 reads MDHEN; CDR2 reads SYDVKM. V shed 3 bases and J shed 2 bases, with 10 bases lying between them. The CDR3 contains 15 residues. The CDR3 spells CASSFLGPNTGELFF. The CDR3 nucleotides are TGTGCCAGCAGTTTTTTGGGCCCAAACACCGGGGAGCTGTTTTTT.

This clonotype was counted ten times or more. This rearrangement joins TRBV28 to TRBJ2-7; TRBD2 agrees at 9 bases. Germline V gene lookup returns CDR1 MDHEN and CDR2 SYDVKM. This CDR3 is built from 16 residues. The trim removed 4 bases at V and 2 bases at J, leaving 9 bases unmatched. For the CDR3, the DNA is TGTGCCAGCAGTTCCCGGCCGGGACTAGCTCCCTACGAGCAGTACTTC. Its translation is CASSSRPGLAPYEQYF.

This clonotype appeared many times. The genes are TRBV12-3 or TRBV12-4 and TRBJ2-1; D unresolved. The V gene lost 3 bases and the J gene lost 8 bases, with 14 bases spanning the gap. The CDR3 loop spans 14 amino acids. The CDR3 DNA is TGTGCCAGCAGTTTCTGGACCGGCATGGATGAGCAGTTCTTC. This translates into CASSFWTGMDEQFF.

This clonotype has a count of ten or more. This sequence joins TRBV11-2 and TRBJ2-2; D is unresolved. The ends were cut back, 2 bases at V and 2 bases at J, with 12 bases in the middle. Germline CDR1 reads SGHAT; CDR2 reads FQNNGV. The CDR3 spans 16 residues. As DNA, the CDR3 is TGTGCCAGCAGCTTACTCGGGCAGATCAACACCGGGGAGCTGTTTTTT. It specifies CASSLLGQINTGELFF.

The chain has TRBV29-1 and TRBJ1-1, with a tentative D call TRBD1 (6 bases). Trimming took off 5 bases at V and 0 bases at J, with 10 bases between the two ends. The CDR3 loop spans 13 amino acids. Germline V CDR1 and CDR2: SQVTM, ANQGSEA. This chain's CDR3 is CSVRGLLNTEAFF. DNA for the CDR3: TGCAGCGTTCGGGGGCTCCTGAACACTGAAGCTTTCTTT.

This clonotype was seen at least ten times. The chain recombines TRBV3-1 with TRBJ2-3; D may match TRBD1 or TRBD2 (5 bases each). The CDR3 runs 13 residues. In germline, CDR1 is LGHDT, CDR2 YNNKEL (reference sequence). Trimming took 4 bases from V and 6 from J, leaving 11 bases between them. The CDR3 loop is CASSLQEADTQYF. The CDR3 nucleotides read TGTGCCAGCAGCCTACAGGAGGCCGATACGCAGTATTTT.

This clonotype was recorded many times. This chain joins TRBV12-3 or TRBV12-4 and TRBJ2-7; 11 bases map to TRBD2. The CDR3 loop spans 14 amino acids. The V segment lost 3 bases and the J segment 6 bases; nucleotides outside the gene matches: 4. As DNA, the CDR3 is TGTGCCAGCAGTTTTACTAGCGGGAGTGGCGAGCAGTACTTC. Its translation is CASSFTSGSGEQYF.